The present T cell receptor (beta chain) was sequenced within a study of post-analysis software for immune sequencing data. Looking at the study overall: The courses of disease that were included comprised relapsing-remitting, secondary progressive and progressive-relapsing multiple sclerosis.

Regarding this clonotype: Its antigen is unknown.

Germline values: CDR1 SQVTM, CDR2 ANQGSEA. V dropped 4 bases and J dropped 4; count of bases not matched to a gene: 9. This CDR3 contains 14 residues. TCR beta cDNA libraries had unique molecular identifiers. Researchers reported approximately 500,000 cDNA molecules coming from 1 to 10 million T cells. TCRdb recomputed calls from the PCR reads with MiXCR, one row per CDR3 protein. The table records 160,000 or so distinct CDR3 sequences, under 40% of them present only once. Study-wide points: About 5 TRBV segments were more frequent in patients than controls; TRBV5-6, TRBV5-1 and TRBV20-1 belonged to this group.

The source was blood, collected after autologous hematopoietic stem cell transplantation. This sequence originates from a girl under 18 with multiple sclerosis. The gene calls are TRBV29-1 and TRBJ1-2; TRBD1 aligns across 7 bases. The CDR3 is CSVGPRQGGYGYTF. The CDR3 DNA sequence: TGCAGCGTTGGCCCCCGGCAGGGGGGCTATGGCTACACCTTC. Together with reference TRBV29-1 and TRBJ1-2, the CDR3 gives the full variable domain: SAVISQKPSRDICQRGTSLTIQCQVDSQVTMMFWYRQQPGQSLTLIATANQGSEATYESGFVIDKFPISRPNLTFSTLTVSNMSPEDSSIYLCSVGPRQGGYGYTFGSGTRLTVV.